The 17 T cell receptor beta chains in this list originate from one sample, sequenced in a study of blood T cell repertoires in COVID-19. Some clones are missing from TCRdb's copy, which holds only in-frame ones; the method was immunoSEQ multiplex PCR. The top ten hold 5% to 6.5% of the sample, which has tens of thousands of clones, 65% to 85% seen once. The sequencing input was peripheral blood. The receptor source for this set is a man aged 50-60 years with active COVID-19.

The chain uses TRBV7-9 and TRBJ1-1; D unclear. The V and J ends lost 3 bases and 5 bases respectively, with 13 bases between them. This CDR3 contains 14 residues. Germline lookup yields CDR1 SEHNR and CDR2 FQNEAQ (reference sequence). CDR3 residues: CASSFGGPSTEAFF. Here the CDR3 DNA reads TGTGCCAGCAGCTTCGGAGGGCCGAGTACTGAAGCTTTCTTT.

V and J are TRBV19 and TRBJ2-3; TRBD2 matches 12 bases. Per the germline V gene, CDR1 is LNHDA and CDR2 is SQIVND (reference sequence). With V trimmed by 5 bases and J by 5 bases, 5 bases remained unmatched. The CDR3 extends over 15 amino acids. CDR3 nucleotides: TGTGCCAGTAGTCTTCTAGCGGGGGGGCAAGATACGCAGTATTTT. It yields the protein CASSLLAGGQDTQYF.

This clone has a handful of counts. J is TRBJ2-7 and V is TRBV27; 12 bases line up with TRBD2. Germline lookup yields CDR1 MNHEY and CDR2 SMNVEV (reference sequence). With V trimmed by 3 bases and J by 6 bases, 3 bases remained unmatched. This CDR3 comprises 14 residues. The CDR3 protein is CASSLTSGGFEQYF. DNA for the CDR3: TGTGCCAGCAGTTTGACTAGCGGGGGTTTCGAGCAGTACTTC.

The CDR3 nucleotides are TGTGCCAGCAGTACATACACTGAAGCTTTCTTT. Protein sequence: CASSTYTEAFF. This rearrangement joins TRBV7-9 to TRBJ1-1; D not certain. The CDR3 totals 11 residues. The V gene's germline CDR1 is SEHNR and CDR2 FQNEAQ (reference sequence). The V end lost 6 bases, the J end lost 3 bases, and 5 bases lay between the germline ends.

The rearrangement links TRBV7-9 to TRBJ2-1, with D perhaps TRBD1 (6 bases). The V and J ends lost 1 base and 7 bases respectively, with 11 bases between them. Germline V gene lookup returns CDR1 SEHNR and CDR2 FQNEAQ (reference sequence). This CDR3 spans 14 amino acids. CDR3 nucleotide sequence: TGTGCCAGCAGCTTAGGGACAGTGGGTAATGAGCAGTTCTTC. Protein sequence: CASSLGTVGNEQFF.

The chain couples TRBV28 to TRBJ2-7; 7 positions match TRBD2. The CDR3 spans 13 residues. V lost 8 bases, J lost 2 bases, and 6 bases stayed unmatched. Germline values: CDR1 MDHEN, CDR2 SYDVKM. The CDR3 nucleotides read TGTGCCAGCTGGGCGGGGGTGACCTACGAGCAGTACTTC. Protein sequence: CASWAGVTYEQYF.

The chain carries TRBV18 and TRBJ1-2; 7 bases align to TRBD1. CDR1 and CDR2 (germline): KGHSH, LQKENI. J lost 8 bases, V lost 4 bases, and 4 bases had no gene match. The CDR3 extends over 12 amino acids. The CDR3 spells CASSRVTGGYTF. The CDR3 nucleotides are TGTGCCAGCTCACGCGTGACAGGGGGCTACACCTTC.

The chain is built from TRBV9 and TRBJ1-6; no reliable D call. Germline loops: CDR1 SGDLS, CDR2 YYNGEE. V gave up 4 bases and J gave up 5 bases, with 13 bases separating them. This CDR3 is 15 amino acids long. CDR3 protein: CASSPYLANNSPLHF. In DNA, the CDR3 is TGTGCCAGCAGCCCCTACCTTGCAAATAATTCACCCCTCCACTTT. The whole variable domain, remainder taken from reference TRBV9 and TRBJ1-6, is DSGVTQTPKHLITATGQRVTLRCSPRSGDLSVYWYQQSLDQGLQFLIQYYNGEERAKGNILERFSAQQFPDLHSELNLSSLELGDSALYFCASSPYLANNSPLHFGNGTRLTVT.

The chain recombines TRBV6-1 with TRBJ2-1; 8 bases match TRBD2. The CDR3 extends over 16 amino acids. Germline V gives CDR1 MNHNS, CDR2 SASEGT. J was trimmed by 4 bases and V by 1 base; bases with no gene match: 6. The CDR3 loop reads CASSEGASGPYNEQFF. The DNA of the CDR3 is TGTGCCAGCAGTGAAGGGGCTAGCGGGCCGTACAATGAGCAGTTCTTC.

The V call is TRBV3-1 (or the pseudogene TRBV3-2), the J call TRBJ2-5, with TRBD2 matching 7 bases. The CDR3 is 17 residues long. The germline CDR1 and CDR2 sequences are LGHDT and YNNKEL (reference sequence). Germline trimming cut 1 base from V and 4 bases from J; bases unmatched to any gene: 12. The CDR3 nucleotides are TGTGCCAGCAGCCAAGGGTTACGCGGGGAGGGAGGAGAGACCCAGTACTTC. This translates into CASSQGLRGEGGETQYF.

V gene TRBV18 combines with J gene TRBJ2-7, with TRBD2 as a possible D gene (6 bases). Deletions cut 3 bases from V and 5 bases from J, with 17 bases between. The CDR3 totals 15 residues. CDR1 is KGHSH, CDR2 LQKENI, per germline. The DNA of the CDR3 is TGTGCCAGCTCACCCACCGGGTTGGAGGGCAACGAGCAGTACTTC. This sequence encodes CASSPTGLEGNEQYF.

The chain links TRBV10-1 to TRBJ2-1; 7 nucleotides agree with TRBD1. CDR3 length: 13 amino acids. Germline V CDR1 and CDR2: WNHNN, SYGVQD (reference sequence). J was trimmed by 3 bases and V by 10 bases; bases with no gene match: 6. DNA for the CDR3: TGCGCCACCTCTGGACAGGACTACAATGAGCAGTTCTTC. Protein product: CATSGQDYNEQFF.

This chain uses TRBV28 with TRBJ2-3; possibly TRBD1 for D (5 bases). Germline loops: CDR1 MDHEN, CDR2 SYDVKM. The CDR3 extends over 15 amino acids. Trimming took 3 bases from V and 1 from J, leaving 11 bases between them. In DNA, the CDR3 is TGTGCCAGCAGTTTCAGCCAGGGTGGCACAGATACGCAGTATTTT. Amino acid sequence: CASSFSQGGTDTQYF.

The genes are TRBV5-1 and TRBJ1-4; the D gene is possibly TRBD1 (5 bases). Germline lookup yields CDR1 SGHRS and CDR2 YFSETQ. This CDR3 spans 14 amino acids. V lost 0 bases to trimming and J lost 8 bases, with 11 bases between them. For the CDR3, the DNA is TGCGCCAGCAGCTTGGGGGGGAGGTACGAAAAACTGTTTTTT. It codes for CASSLGGRYEKLFF.

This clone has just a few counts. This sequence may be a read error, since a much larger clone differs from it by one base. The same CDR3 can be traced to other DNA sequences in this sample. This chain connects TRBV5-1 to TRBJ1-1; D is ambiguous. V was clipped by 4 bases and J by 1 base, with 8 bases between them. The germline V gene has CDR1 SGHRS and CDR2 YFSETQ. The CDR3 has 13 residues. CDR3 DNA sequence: TGCGCCAGCAGCCTGGCAGGGAACACTGAAGCTTTCTTT. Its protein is CASSLAGNTEAFF. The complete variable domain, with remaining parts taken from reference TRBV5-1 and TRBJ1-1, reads KAGVTQTPRYLIKTRGQQVTLSCSPISGHRSVSWYQQTPGQGLQFLFEYFSETQRNKGNFPGRFSGRQFSNSRSEMNVSTLELGDSALYLCASSLAGNTEAFFGQGTRLTVV.

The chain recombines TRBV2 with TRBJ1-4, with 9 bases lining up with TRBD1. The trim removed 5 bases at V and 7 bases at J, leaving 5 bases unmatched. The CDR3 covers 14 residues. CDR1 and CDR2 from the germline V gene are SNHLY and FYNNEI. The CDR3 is CASSRTGVGEKLFF. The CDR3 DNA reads TGTGCCAGCAGTCGGACAGGGGTGGGTGAAAAACTGTTTTTT.

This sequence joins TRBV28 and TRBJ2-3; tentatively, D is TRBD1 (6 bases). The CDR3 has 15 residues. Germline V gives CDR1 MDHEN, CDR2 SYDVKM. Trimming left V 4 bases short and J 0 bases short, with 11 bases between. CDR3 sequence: CASSSQGESTDTQYF. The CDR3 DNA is TGTGCCAGCAGTTCACAGGGTGAGAGCACAGATACGCAGTATTTT.